These 20 T cell receptor beta chains were all obtained from the same sample, sequenced in a study of OX40 agonist ivuxolimab in advanced cancers. Profiling relied on immunoSEQ multiplex PCR, and the TCRdb table lists in-frame clones only, not all of them. The sample holds approximately 38,000 clones, 87% seen once. The starting material was CD4+ or CD8+ T cells sorted from blood, obtained in a trial of the OX40 agonist ivuxolimab. These receptors all stem from an adult with an advanced solid tumor such as melanoma, head and neck, liver or kidney cancer.

This clone was counted between two and nine times. The chain joins TRBV29-1 to TRBJ1-1; D remains ambiguous. The CDR3 loop spans 10 amino acids. Germline V gene lookup returns CDR1 SQVTM and CDR2 ANQGSEA. V was shortened by 5 bases and J by 2 bases, with 3 bases between the two germline ends. The CDR3 sequence is CSVRNTEAFF. CDR3 nucleotide sequence: TGCAGCGTTCGAAACACTGAAGCTTTCTTT.

The V gene is TRBV7-2, the J gene TRBJ2-5; 7 positions match TRBD2. V was pared by 5 bases and J by 2 bases, with 8 bases of the junction left unmatched. The germline V gene encodes CDR1 SGHTA and CDR2 FQGNSA. This CDR3 has 15 residues. The CDR3: CASSRDYSRQETQYF. DNA for the CDR3: TGTGCCAGCAGCCGGGACTACTCCCGACAAGAGACCCAGTACTTC. Together with reference TRBV7-2 and TRBJ2-5, the CDR3 gives the full variable domain: GAGVSQSPSNKVTEKGKDVELRCDPISGHTALYWYRQSLGQGLEFLIYFQGNSAPDKSGLPSDRFSAERTGGSVSTLTIQRTQQEDSAVYLCASSRDYSRQETQYFGPGTRLLVL.

The table lists this clone with a few counts. The chain has TRBV5-1 and TRBJ1-6; 10 bases fit TRBD1. Germline CDR1 reads SGHRS; CDR2 reads YFSETQ. V was clipped by 2 bases and J by 8 bases; unmatched bases: 4. The CDR3 has 15 residues. In nucleotides, the CDR3 is TGCGCCAGCAGCTTCACGGGACAGGGGTATTCACCCCTCCACTTT. Its protein is CASSFTGQGYSPLHF.

The chain joins TRBV30 to TRBJ2-2; D tentatively reads TRBD1 or TRBD2 (6 bases each). With 0 bases removed from V and 7 bases from J, the gap between germline ends came to 12 bases. Germline-derived CDR1 and CDR2 are GTSNPN and SVGIG (reference sequence). The CDR3 is 14 amino acids. For the CDR3, the DNA is TGTGCCTGGAGTGTTGGGGGGCGCATCGGGGAGCTGTTTTTT. Its protein product is CAWSVGGRIGELFF. Filled out from reference TRBV30 and TRBJ2-2, the complete variable domain reads SQTIHQWPATLVQPVGSPLSLECTVEGTSNPNLYWYRQAAGRGLQLLFYSVGIGQISSEVPQNLSASRPQDRQFILSSKKLLLSDSGFYLCAWSVGGRIGELFFGEGSRLTVL.

The chain is built from TRBV5-1 and TRBJ1-3, with 7 bases aligning to TRBD1. The germline gives CDR1 SGHRS, CDR2 YFSETQ. The V and J ends lost 5 bases and 0 bases, in that order; junction bases with no gene match: 8. This CDR3 has 16 amino acids. Here the CDR3 DNA reads TGCGCCAGCAGTTCACTAGGGGGCGGCTCTGGAAACACCATATATTTT. Its translation: CASSSLGGGSGNTIYF.

The chain employs TRBV18 and TRBJ1-6; 7 positions match TRBD1. J was trimmed by 10 bases and V by 0 bases; bases with no gene match: 9. CDR1 and CDR2 from the germline V gene are KGHSH and LQKENI. The CDR3 extends over 16 amino acids. The CDR3 DNA sequence: TGTGCCAGCTCACCACCAGGAACAGGGGCAGAATCACCCCTCCACTTT. This encodes CASSPPGTGAESPLHF.

This sequence joins TRBV19 and TRBJ2-3; 10 positions match TRBD2. V trimming: 5 bases; J trimming: 5 bases; junction bases outside the gene matches: 10. The V gene's germline CDR1 is LNHDA and CDR2 SQIVND (reference sequence). This CDR3 has 16 residues. This chain's CDR3 is CASSGTLAGVRDTQYF. The CDR3, as DNA: TGTGCCAGTAGTGGGACCCTAGCGGGGGTTAGAGATACGCAGTATTTT.

This chain links TRBV6-4 with TRBJ1-5; 7 bases map to TRBD1. CDR3 length: 13 residues. CDR1 is MRHNA, CDR2 SNTAGT, per germline. V was clipped by 8 bases and J by 4 bases; unmatched bases: 5. This chain's CDR3 is CASRGRGNQPQHF. The CDR3 DNA sequence: TGTGCCAGCCGAGGCAGGGGGAATCAGCCCCAGCATTTT.

The chain is built from TRBV7-9 and TRBJ2-1; 8 bases are shared with TRBD2. CDR1 and CDR2 from the germline V gene are SEHNR and FQNEAQ (reference sequence). V lost 5 bases to trimming and J lost 0 bases; unmatched junction nucleotides: 9. This CDR3 is 17 amino acids long. For the CDR3, the DNA is TGTGCCAGCAGCCCCAGGACGGGGGGGAGCTCCTACAATGAGCAGTTCTTC. This codes for CASSPRTGGSSYNEQFF. The full variable domain, with the rest looked up from reference TRBV7-9 and TRBJ2-1, is DTGVSQNPRHKITKRGQNVTFRCDPISEHNRLYWYRQTLGQGPEFLTYFQNEAQLEKSRLLSDRFSAERPKGSFSTLEIQRTEQGDSAMYLCASSPRTGGSSYNEQFFGPGTRLTVL.

The chain joins TRBV19 to TRBJ1-4; D is unclear. From germline, CDR1 is LNHDA and CDR2 SQIVND (reference sequence). This CDR3 is 13 amino acids long. V was trimmed by 4 bases and J by 6 bases, leaving 9 bases between them. This chain's CDR3 is CASSNLLDEKLFF. The DNA of the CDR3 is TGTGCCAGTAGTAATTTATTAGATGAAAAACTGTTTTTT.

In its sample, this clone was seen once. The chain is built from TRBV19 and TRBJ1-4, with 7 bases identical to TRBD1. The CDR3 length is 14 residues. Per the germline V gene, CDR1 is LNHDA and CDR2 is SQIVND (reference sequence). Unmatched junction bases numbered 4, after V lost 3 bases and J lost 6 bases. Written as DNA, the CDR3 is TGTGCCAGTAGTATCCGGGACAGTCATGAAAAACTGTTTTTT. Protein: CASSIRDSHEKLFF.

The chain recombines TRBV19 with TRBJ1-2; no clear D. Trimming removed 3 bases from V and 2 bases from J, with 7 bases in between. Germline V gene sequence: CDR1 LNHDA, CDR2 SQIVND (reference sequence). CDR3 length equals 13 residues. The CDR3 loop reads CASSIYGNYGYTF. CDR3 nucleotide sequence: TGTGCCAGTAGTATTTATGGGAACTATGGCTACACCTTC.

This sequence joins TRBV7-8 and TRBJ2-3; 9 bases fit TRBD1. The CDR3 totals 16 residues. The germline gives CDR1 SGHVS, CDR2 FQNEAQ. The V segment lost 1 base and the J segment 8 bases; nucleotides outside the gene matches: 10. DNA for the CDR3: TGTGCCAGCAGCTTAGAAAGGACAGGGGCCAGGGGTACGCAGTATTTT. It is translated as CASSLERTGARGTQYF. Full variable domain (rest looked up from reference TRBV7-8 and TRBJ2-3): GAGVSQSPRYKVAKRGQDVALRCDPISGHVSLFWYQQALGQGPEFLTYFQNEAQLDKSGLPSDRFFAERPEGSVSTLKIQRTQQEDSAVYLCASSLERTGARGTQYFGPGTRLTVL.

The rearrangement joins TRBV5-1 to TRBJ1-4, with TRBD1 matching over 8 bases. Trimming removed 2 bases from V and 4 bases from J; junction bases left unmatched: 7. Germline V gene data show CDR1 as SGHRS and CDR2 as YFSETQ. The CDR3 loop spans 16 amino acids. In DNA, the CDR3 is TGCGCCAGCAGCTTTCAAGGACAGGGAGGTAATGAAAAACTGTTTTTT. The encoded protein is CASSFQGQGGNEKLFF.

This clone appeared once. V and J are TRBV6-5 and TRBJ2-1; D perhaps matches TRBD1 (6 bases). Trimming took 0 bases from V and 10 from J, leaving 16 bases between them. In germline, CDR1 is MNHEY, CDR2 SVGAGI. The length of the CDR3 is 15 residues. The CDR3 spells CASSYSYRDLLEQFF. In DNA form, the CDR3 reads TGTGCCAGCAGTTACTCGTACAGGGACCTTCTCGAGCAGTTCTTC.

CDR3 in amino acids: CASSPLEGLGNTIYF. The CDR3 nucleotides are TGTGCCAGCAGTCCTCTGGAAGGACTTGGAAACACCATATATTTT. V usage is TRBV27 and J usage is TRBJ1-3; no firm D call. Per the germline V gene, CDR1 is MNHEY and CDR2 is SMNVEV (reference sequence). V lost 5 bases to trimming and J lost 3 bases, with 14 bases between them. This CDR3 is built from 15 residues.

The chain recombines TRBV5-4 with TRBJ1-2; 7 bases fit TRBD1. CDR1 is SGHNT, CDR2 YYREEE, per germline (reference sequence). The CDR3 is 15 residues long. V dropped 4 bases and J dropped 3; count of bases not matched to a gene: 9. The CDR3 nucleotides are TGTGCCAGCAGCCCAGGACAGGCGGCTCACTATGGCTACACCTTC. Its translation: CASSPGQAAHYGYTF.

The chain combines TRBV30 with TRBJ2-7; TRBD1 matches 12 bases. The germline V gene has CDR1 GTSNPN and CDR2 SVGIG (reference sequence). This CDR3 region has 15 residues. Losses at the gene ends were 4 bases for V and 7 bases for J; bases not matched to a gene: 11. The CDR3 DNA sequence: TGTGCCTGGAACCTGGGGACAGGGGGCTATCAAGAGCAGTACTTC. Translation gives CAWNLGTGGYQEQYF.

V usage is TRBV11-2 and J usage is TRBJ2-7; D is unresolved. CDR1 and CDR2 from the germline V gene are SGHAT and FQNNGV. The germline V and J ends were trimmed by 5 bases and 6 bases, with 23 bases remaining between them. CDR3 length: 16 amino acids. CDR3 region: CASSPRMPASVPEQYF. The CDR3 DNA reads TGTGCCAGCAGCCCCCGCATGCCGGCGTCCGTCCCCGAGCAGTACTTC.

This chain links TRBV18 with TRBJ1-1; D possibly corresponds to TRBD1 (6 bases). The CDR3 totals 17 residues. The ends were cut back, 3 bases at V and 0 bases at J, with 17 bases in the middle. CDR1 and CDR2 from the germline V gene are KGHSH and LQKENI. The CDR3 sequence: CASSPLAGGALNTEAFF. The CDR3 nucleotides are TGTGCCAGCTCACCCCTAGCGGGGGGGGCCTTGAACACTGAAGCTTTCTTT.